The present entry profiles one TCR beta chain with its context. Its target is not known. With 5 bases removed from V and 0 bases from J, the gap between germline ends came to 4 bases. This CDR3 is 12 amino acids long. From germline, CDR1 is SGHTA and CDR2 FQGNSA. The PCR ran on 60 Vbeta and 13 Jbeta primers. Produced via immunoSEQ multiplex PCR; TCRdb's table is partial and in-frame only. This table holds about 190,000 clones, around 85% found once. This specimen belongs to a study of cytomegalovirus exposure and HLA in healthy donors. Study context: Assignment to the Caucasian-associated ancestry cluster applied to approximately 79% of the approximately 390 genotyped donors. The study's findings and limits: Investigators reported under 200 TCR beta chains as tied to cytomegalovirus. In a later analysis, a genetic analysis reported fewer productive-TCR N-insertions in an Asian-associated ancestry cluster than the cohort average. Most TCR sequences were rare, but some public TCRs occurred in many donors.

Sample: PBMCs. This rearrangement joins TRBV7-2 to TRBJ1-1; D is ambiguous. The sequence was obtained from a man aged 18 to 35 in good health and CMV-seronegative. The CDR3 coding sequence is TGTGCCAGCAGCCGAGTGAACACTGAAGCTTTCTTT. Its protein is CASSRVNTEAFF.